This T cell receptor (beta chain) was sequenced in a study of molecular identifiers for immune sequencing clone quantification. The study, taken as a whole, reports: Spiked TCR RNA from one Jurkat cell reportedly showed up when mixed among over 900,000 naive cells. Barcode-sharing identical TCR molecules could underestimate highly expanded clone sizes.

With listed TCR primers and previously described methods, bulk TCR libraries were prepared. One entry per CDR3 protein results from TCRdb running MiXCR on the PCR reads. The sample lists about half a million distinct CDR3 sequences, 20% to 25% seen once, with about 0.84% in the top ten. In the sort, naive CD8 T cells were defined as CD8+CD4-CCR7+CD45RA+. Ten or more counts support this clonotype. Its antigen remains unidentified. The CDR3 sequence is 13 residues long. Germline loops: CDR1 DFQATT, CDR2 SNEGSKA (reference sequence). The germline V and J ends were trimmed by 6 bases and 5 bases, with 16 bases remaining between them.

The chain joins TRBV20-1 to TRBJ1-1; the D gene is possibly TRBD1 (5 bases). Sequenced material: naive CD8+ T cells from blood, with Jurkat cell RNA spiked in. Subset in this sample: FACS-sorted CD8+CD4-CCR7+CD45RA+ naive T cells. This receptor was obtained from a human donor in good health. Some libraries in this study had Jurkat cell RNA spiked in. CDR3 DNA sequence: TGCAGTGCGTCGACGGGGCTGGTGACTGAAGCTTTCTTT. This encodes CSASTGLVTEAFF.